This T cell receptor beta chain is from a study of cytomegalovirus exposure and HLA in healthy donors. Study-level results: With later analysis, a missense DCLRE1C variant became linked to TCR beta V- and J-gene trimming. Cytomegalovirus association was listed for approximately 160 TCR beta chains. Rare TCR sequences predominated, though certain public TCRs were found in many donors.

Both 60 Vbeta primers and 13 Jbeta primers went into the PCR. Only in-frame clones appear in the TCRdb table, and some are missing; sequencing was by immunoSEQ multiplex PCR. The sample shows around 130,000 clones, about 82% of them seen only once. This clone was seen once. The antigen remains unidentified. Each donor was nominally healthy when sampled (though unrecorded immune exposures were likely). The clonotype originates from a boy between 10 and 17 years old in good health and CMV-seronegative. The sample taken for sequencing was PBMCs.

The CDR3 loop reads CASSLGSESTYNEQFF. The CDR3 DNA is TGTGCCAGCAGCTTGGGAAGCGAATCCACCTACAATGAGCAGTTCTTC. The chain has TRBV5-4 and TRBJ2-1; D remains ambiguous. Germline-derived CDR1 and CDR2 are SGHNT and YYREEE (reference sequence). CDR3 length equals 16 residues. Trimming left V 0 bases short and J 2 bases short, with 12 bases between.